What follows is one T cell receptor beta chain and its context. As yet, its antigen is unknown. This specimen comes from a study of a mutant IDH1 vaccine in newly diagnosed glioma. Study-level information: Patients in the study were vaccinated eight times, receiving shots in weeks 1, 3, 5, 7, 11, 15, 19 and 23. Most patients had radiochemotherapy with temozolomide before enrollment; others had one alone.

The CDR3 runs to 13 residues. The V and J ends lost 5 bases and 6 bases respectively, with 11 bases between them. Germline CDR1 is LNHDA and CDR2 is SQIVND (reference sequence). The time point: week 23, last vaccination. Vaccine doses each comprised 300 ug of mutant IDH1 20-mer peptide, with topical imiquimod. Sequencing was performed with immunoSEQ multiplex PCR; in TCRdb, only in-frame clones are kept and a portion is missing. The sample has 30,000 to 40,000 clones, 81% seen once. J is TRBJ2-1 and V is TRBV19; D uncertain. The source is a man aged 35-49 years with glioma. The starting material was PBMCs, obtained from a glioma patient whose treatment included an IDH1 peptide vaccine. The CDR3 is CASSRTLSNEQFF. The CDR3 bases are TGTGCCAGTAGTCGGACCCTATCCAATGAGCAGTTCTTC.